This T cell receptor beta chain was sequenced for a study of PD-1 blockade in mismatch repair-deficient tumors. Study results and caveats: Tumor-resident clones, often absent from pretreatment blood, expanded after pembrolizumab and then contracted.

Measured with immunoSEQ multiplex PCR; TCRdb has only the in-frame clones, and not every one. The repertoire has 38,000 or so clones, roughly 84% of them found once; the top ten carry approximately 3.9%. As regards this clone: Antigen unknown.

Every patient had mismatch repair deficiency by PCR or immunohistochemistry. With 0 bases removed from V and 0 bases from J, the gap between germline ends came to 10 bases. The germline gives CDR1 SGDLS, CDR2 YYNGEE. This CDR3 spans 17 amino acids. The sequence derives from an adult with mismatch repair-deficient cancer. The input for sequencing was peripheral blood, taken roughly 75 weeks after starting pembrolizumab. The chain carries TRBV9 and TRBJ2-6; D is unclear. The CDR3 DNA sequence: TGTGCCAGCAGCGTAGTGGCGGAGAGCTCTGGGGCCAACGTCCTGACTTTC. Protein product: CASSVVAESSGANVLTF.